The 25 T cell receptor beta chains given below trace back to one sample, sequenced in a study of neurological immune-mediated disorders. TCRdb re-called the 5' RACE reads through MiXCR, storing one row per CDR3 protein. Of 15,000 to 20,000 distinct CDR3 sequences in the sample, roughly 14% were seen once. The sequencing input was PBMCs. The receptors here all came from a man between 60 and 75 years old with HTLV-1-associated myelopathy (HAM/TSP).

Remarks on this clonotype: The DNA is omitted, as the CDR3 cannot be located on it reliably, and the CDR3 follows TCRdb's listing. This chain links TRBV21-1 with TRBJ2-7; the listed D gene, TRBD1, was not tested against the DNA. TRBV21-1 is designated a pseudogene. The CDR3 is made up of 20 amino acids, end residues included. The CDR3 region is CASSIYLCSVEGGETYEQYF.

This clonotype was detected many times. The chain uses TRBV12-3 or TRBV12-4 and TRBJ2-3; 9 bases are shared with TRBD2. V lost 3 bases to trimming and J lost 4 bases; unmatched junction nucleotides: 11. The CDR3 extends over 17 amino acids. The DNA of the CDR3 is TGTGCCAGCAGTTTGATTCTCGGGACTAGCTTCCCAGATACGCAGTATTTT. It specifies CASSLILGTSFPDTQYF.

Many counts were recorded for this clonotype. The V and J genes are TRBV11-2 and TRBJ2-3, with 12 bases identical to TRBD2. The V and J ends lost 5 bases and 4 bases, in that order; junction bases with no gene match: 10. Germline V gene data show CDR1 as SGHAT and CDR2 as FQNNGV. This CDR3 spans 17 amino acids. CDR3 protein: CASSRAPASGGADTQYF. In nucleotides, the CDR3 is TGTGCCAGCAGCCGCGCCCCCGCTAGCGGGGGGGCAGATACGCAGTATTTT. Full variable domain (remainder filled in from reference TRBV11-2 and TRBJ2-3): EAGVAQSPRYKIIEKRQSVAFWCNPISGHATLYWYQQILGQGPKLLIQFQNNGVVDDSQLPKDRFSAERLKGVDSTLKIQPAKLEDSAVYLCASSRAPASGGADTQYFGPGTRLTVL.

This clonotype was found many times. This chain links TRBV9 with TRBJ1-1; 8 bases line up with TRBD1. CDR3 size: 14 residues. The germline gives CDR1 SGDLS, CDR2 YYNGEE. With V trimmed by 3 bases and J by 5 bases, 6 bases remained unmatched. Written as DNA, the CDR3 is TGTGCCAGCAGCGAGCAGGGGGCAGGGACTGAAGCTTTCTTT. This gives the protein CASSEQGAGTEAFF.

This clonotype was recorded many times. The rearrangement links TRBV29-1 to TRBJ2-3, with a tentative D call TRBD1 (6 bases). Germline V CDR1 and CDR2: SQVTM, ANQGSEA. This CDR3 spans 11 amino acids. V was pared by 3 bases and J by 6 bases, with 7 bases between. This chain's CDR3 is CSVEGADTQYF. The DNA for the CDR3 is TGCAGCGTTGAGGGGGCCGATACGCAGTATTTT.

A remark on this clonotype: A read error may account for a junction end that differs from germline. This chain uses TRBV5-1 with TRBJ2-3, with 16 bases lining up with TRBD2. CDR3 size: 17 residues. CDR1 and CDR2 (germline): SGHRS, YFSETQ. The CDR3 region is CAISPGLAGGPADSQYF. CDR3 DNA sequence: TGCGCCATCAGCCCGGGACTAGCGGGGGGGCCCGCAGATTCGCAGTATTTT.

With regard to this clonotype: It may be a read error: a sequence one base away is much more abundant. The V gene is TRBV7-2, the J gene TRBJ2-3, with D perhaps assigned TRBD1 or TRBD2 (5 bases each). Germline V gene data show CDR1 as SGHTA and CDR2 as FQGNSA. The CDR3 spans 16 residues. V was cut by 2 bases and J by 7 bases, with 19 bases left in between. CDR3 in DNA: TGTGCCAGCAGCTTACAGGGTGACGACCGGGGAAATACGCAGTATTTT. Its protein product is CASSLQGDDRGNTQYF.

This clonotype has a count of ten or more. The CDR3 ends on some other residue instead of the conserved phenylalanine or tryptophan, so this is likely a read error. Because the CDR3's place on the DNA is in doubt, the DNA is left out and the CDR3 is given as listed by TCRdb. This rearrangement joins TRBV20-1 to TRBJ1-1; the table's D call, TRBD1, has no DNA check behind it. CDR1 is DFQATT, CDR2 SNEGSKA, per germline (reference sequence). Both ends counted, the CDR3 spans 11 residues. The CDR3 loop reads CSATGTPAVLK.

The V call is TRBV20-1, the J call TRBJ2-3, with 13 nucleotides matching TRBD2. V lost 0 bases, J lost 0 bases, and 3 bases stayed unmatched. The CDR3 contains 17 residues. CDR1 and CDR2 from the germline V gene are DFQATT and SNEGSKA (reference sequence). The CDR3 bases are TGCAGTGCTAGAGATACTAGCGGGGGGGCGAGCACAGATACGCAGTATTTT. Its protein is CSARDTSGGASTDTQYF.

This clonotype was recorded only once. The rearrangement uses TRBV29-1 and TRBJ2-1; D remains ambiguous. Looked up from germline, CDR1 is SQVTM and CDR2 is ANQGSEA. The length of the CDR3 is 12 residues. V was shortened by 3 bases and J by 5 bases, with 8 bases between the two germline ends. In DNA form, the CDR3 reads TGCAGCGTTGAGGGGTCGAACAATGAGCAGTTCTTC. Its translation: CSVEGSNNEQFF.

This clonotype was seen repeatedly, ten times or more. The chain combines TRBV12-5 with TRBJ1-1, with 12 positions matching TRBD1. This CDR3 region has 16 residues. J lost 6 bases, V lost 6 bases, and 11 bases had no gene match. Germline CDR1 and CDR2: LGHNT and FRNRAP. The CDR3 bases are TGTGCTAGTGGCAACGGGACAGGGGGCTCCCGCTCTGAAGCTTTCTTT. It yields the protein CASGNGTGGSRSEAFF.

V usage is TRBV3-1 and J usage is TRBJ2-3, with TRBD2 identical over 8 bases. The CDR3 runs to 15 residues. Germline trimming cut 5 bases from V and 0 bases from J; bases unmatched to any gene: 4. Germline CDR1 reads LGHDT; CDR2 reads YNNKEL (reference sequence). CDR3 sequence (DNA): TGTGCCAGCAGCTCTAGCGGGCTCAGCACAGATACGCAGTATTTT. Its translation: CASSSSGLSTDTQYF.

This clonotype has ten or more counts. The V call is TRBV5-4, the J call TRBJ1-1; D might be TRBD1 (5 bases). The CDR3 contains 14 residues. V gave up 4 bases and J gave up 3 bases, with 13 bases separating them. CDR1 is SGHNT, CDR2 YYREEE, per germline (reference sequence). The DNA of the CDR3 is TGTGCCAGCAGCAGAACAGGAAAGGACACTGAAGCTTTCTTT. Translating it yields CASSRTGKDTEAFF.

The chain combines TRBV12-3 or TRBV12-4 with TRBJ1-6; TRBD1 agrees at 7 bases. V gave up 5 bases and J gave up 9 bases; unmatched junction bases: 10. This CDR3 comprises 15 residues. The chain's CDR3 is CASSRRQGGRSPLHF. The CDR3 region has the DNA TGTGCCAGCAGTCGTCGACAGGGAGGTCGTTCACCCCTCCACTTT.

This clonotype is labeled medium-sized (0.01 to 0.1%). The gene calls are TRBV28 and TRBJ2-5; perhaps TRBD2 as D (8 bases). The CDR3 is 15 amino acids. Per the germline V gene, CDR1 is MDHEN and CDR2 is SYDVKM. Trimming took 8 bases from V and 2 from J, leaving 18 bases between them. Here the CDR3 reads CASWDSGGVQETQYF. CDR3 nucleotide sequence: TGTGCCAGCTGGGACAGCGGGGGAGTTCAAGAGACCCAGTACTTC.

This clonotype was seen ten or more times. This chain links TRBV5-5 with TRBJ1-1; D is ambiguous. CDR1 is SGHKS and CDR2 is YYEKEE in the germline V gene (reference sequence). Deletions cut 1 base from V and 0 bases from J, with 10 bases between. The length of the CDR3 is 15 residues. The CDR3 nucleotides read TGTGCCAGCAGCTTGTGGAGAAGCATGAACACTGAAGCTTTCTTT. This codes for CASSLWRSMNTEAFF.

This clonotype was recorded many times. V and J are TRBV29-1 and TRBJ2-2; D is possibly TRBD2 (5 bases). Germline loops: CDR1 SQVTM, CDR2 ANQGSEA. This CDR3 region has 13 residues. The germline V and J ends were trimmed by 4 bases and 6 bases, with 12 bases remaining between them. CDR3 region: CSVAPSGSGELFF. The CDR3 DNA sequence: TGCAGCGTTGCCCCGTCGGGGTCCGGGGAGCTGTTTTTT.

This clonotype is medium-sized by share. J is TRBJ2-1 and V is TRBV7-2, with D perhaps given as TRBD1 or TRBD2 (5 bases each). Germline loops: CDR1 SGHTA, CDR2 FQGNSA. Trimming took 5 bases from V and 10 from J, leaving 15 bases between them. CDR3 size: 13 residues. CDR3 residues: CASSGTRGGEQFF. For the CDR3, the DNA is TGTGCCAGCAGCGGGACGAGGGGTGGCGAGCAGTTCTTC.

Judged by abundance, this clonotype is medium-sized (0.01 to 0.1%). The rearrangement links TRBV20-1 to TRBJ1-4, with D hard to call. V lost 3 bases, J lost 0 bases, and 8 bases lay in between. The CDR3 runs 14 residues. Germline lookup yields CDR1 DFQATT and CDR2 SNEGSKA (reference sequence). This chain's CDR3 is CSASALATNEKLFF. The CDR3 nucleotides are TGCAGTGCTAGTGCGTTAGCAACTAATGAAAAACTGTTTTTT.

This clonotype came up many times. This rearrangement joins TRBV5-1 to TRBJ1-6; D gene unclear. Per germline, CDR1 SGHRS and CDR2 YFSETQ. The germline V and J ends were trimmed by 5 bases and 7 bases, with 10 bases remaining between them. The CDR3 extends over 13 amino acids. CDR3 coding DNA: TGCGCCAGCAGGGCAGAGAGCAATTCACCCCTCCACTTT. Protein: CASRAESNSPLHF.

In regard to this clonotype: This may be a read error, as it is one base from a much larger clone. CDR3 DNA: TGTGCCAGCTCACAGGGGGCGGACACTGAAGCTTTCTTT. Translation: CASSQGADTEAFF. The chain uses TRBV18 and TRBJ1-1; 7 bases agree with TRBD1. CDR3 length: 13 residues. The germline gives CDR1 KGHSH, CDR2 LQKENI. With V trimmed by 4 bases and J by 3 bases, 2 bases remained unmatched.

This clonotype was picked up many times. The chain recombines TRBV27 with TRBJ1-6; D unclear. V gave up 5 bases and J gave up 6 bases, with 17 bases separating them. The CDR3 spans 16 residues. Germline assignment: CDR1 MNHEY and CDR2 SMNVEV (reference sequence). CDR3 loop: CASSTPSRDSNSPLHF. For the CDR3, the DNA is TGTGCCAGCAGTACCCCCTCTAGGGATTCTAATTCACCCCTCCACTTT.

Points on this clonotype: A read error may account for a junction end that differs from germline. The CDR3 loop reads CVSSPQRVTEAFF. Here the CDR3 DNA reads TGTGTCAGCTCACCTCAACGGGTCACTGAAGCTTTCTTT. This chain joins TRBV18 and TRBJ1-1; D call uncertain. CDR3 length: 13 amino acids. Germline V gene lookup returns CDR1 KGHSH and CDR2 LQKENI.

This clonotype was detected ten times or more. This rearrangement joins TRBV18 to TRBJ2-1, with TRBD2 as a possible D gene (7 bases). The V gene's germline CDR1 is KGHSH and CDR2 LQKENI. The CDR3 contains 16 residues. Trimming pared 10 bases from V and 2 bases from J, leaving 21 bases between. The CDR3 coding sequence is TGTGCCACCCTCTCCTGGGGAGGGGGGGCCTACAATGAGCAGTTCTTC. Protein: CATLSWGGGAYNEQFF.

The table lists this clonotype with many counts. The chain carries TRBV7-2 and TRBJ2-3, with 9 positions matching TRBD2. CDR3 length: 15 residues. V was pared by 5 bases and J by 1 base, with 4 bases of the junction left unmatched. Per the germline V gene, CDR1 is SGHTA and CDR2 is FQGNSA. CDR3 bases: TGTGCCAGCAGCGCGGGGGGGCCCGGCACAGATACGCAGTATTTT. It is translated as CASSAGGPGTDTQYF.